Listed below are T cell receptor beta chains from one sample, sequenced in a study of CD8 T cells in Susac syndrome. TCRdb used MiXCR to reprocess the immunoSEQ multiplex PCR reads, holding one entry per CDR3 protein. Here the sample spans 200,000 or so distinct CDR3 sequences, 90% to 95% being singletons. Sequenced input: CD4+ T cells from PBMCs. These TCRs come from a human donor with multiple sclerosis. CDR3s include the opening cysteine and the closing phenylalanine or tryptophan. The D gene is left open where the match is weak. Clone size is shown for a subset of rows, as once, few, many or a class of expanded clone.

V: TRBV27
J: TRBJ2-7
size: .
D: TRBD1
CDR3: CASSKTGTGGFEQYF
DNA: TGTGCCAGCAGCAAAACCGGGACAGGGGGCTTCGAGCAGTACTTC

V: TRBV4-1
J: TRBJ2-1
size: once
D: TRBD2
CDR3: CASSLSAGVMGEQFF
DNA: TGCGCCAGCAGCCTTTCTGCGGGGGTCATGGGTGAGCAGTTCTTC

V: TRBV3-1
J: TRBJ1-2
size: .
D: .
CDR3: CASSQGIEGGYTF
DNA: TGTGCCAGCAGCCAAGGCATCGAAGGTGGCTACACCTTC

V: TRBV5-1
J: TRBJ2-7
size: .
D: TRBD1
CDR3: CASSLDRVPYEQYF
DNA: TGTGCCAGCAGTCTCGACAGGGTACCCTACGAGCAGTACTTC

V: TRBV20-1
J: TRBJ2-5
size: .
D: TRBD2
CDR3: CSASVTSGVQETQYF
DNA: TGCAGTGCTAGTGTAACTAGCGGGGTCCAAGAGACCCAGTACTTC

V: TRBV27
J: TRBJ1-1
size: .
D: .
CDR3: CASSLSRSSTEAFF
DNA: TGTGCCAGCAGTTTATCCCGGTCGAGCACTGAAGCTTTCTTT

V: TRBV29-1
J: TRBJ2-2
size: .
D: TRBD1
CDR3: CSVGQNTGELFF
DNA: TGCAGCGTGGGACAGAATACCGGGGAGCTGTTTTTT

V: TRBV29-1
J: TRBJ2-1
size: .
D: .
CDR3: CSVVWQGYNEQFF
DNA: TGCAGCGTTGTCTGGCAGGGGTACAATGAGCAGTTCTTC

V: TRBV6-2/TRBV6-3
J: TRBJ2-4
size: .
D: .
CDR3: CATSPGTSNIQYF
DNA: TGTGCCACTTCCCCCGGGACCTCAAACATTCAGTACTTC

V: TRBV15
J: TRBJ2-7
size: .
D: TRBD2
CDR3: CATSRTWPRAGGTYEQYF
DNA: TGTGCCACCAGCAGGACTTGGCCGCGGGCGGGGGGCACCTACGAGCAGTACTTC

V: TRBV7-3
J: TRBJ1-2
size: .
D: TRBD1
CDR3: CASSVAPGTGAYGYTF
DNA: TGTGCCAGCAGCGTAGCCCCCGGGACAGGGGCGTATGGCTACACCTTC

V: TRBV30
J: TRBJ1-6
size: .
D: .
CDR3: CAWSVIQGNSPLHF
DNA: TGTGCCTGGAGTGTCATACAGGGAAATTCACCCCTCCACTTT

V: TRBV20-1
J: TRBJ2-5
size: few
D: .
CDR3: CSVEGRETQYF
DNA: TGCAGTGTGGAGGGTCGAGAGACCCAGTACTTC

V: TRBV27
J: TRBJ2-5
size: .
D: TRBD2
CDR3: CASSTLMTGKLAGRKTQYF
DNA: TGTGCCAGCAGCACCCTTATGACAGGGAAACTAGCGGGACGGAAGACCCAGTACTTC

V: TRBV2
J: TRBJ2-3
size: .
D: .
CDR3: CASTRPGTDTQYF
DNA: TGTGCCAGCACCCGGCCCGGCACAGATACGCAGTATTTT

V: TRBV6-1
J: TRBJ1-2
size: .
D: .
CDR3: CASSSTTGYGYTF
DNA: TGTGCCAGCAGTTCCACTACGGGTTATGGCTACACCTTC

V: TRBV19
J: TRBJ1-5
size: .
D: .
CDR3: CASNTVASNQPQHF
DNA: TGTGCCAGTAACACAGTTGCGAGCAATCAGCCCCAGCATTTT

V: TRBV12-3/TRBV12-4
J: TRBJ2-1
size: .
D: .
CDR3: CASRFYNEQFF
DNA: TGTGCCAGCAGGTTCTACAATGAGCAGTTCTTC

V: TRBV5-6
J: TRBJ2-7
size: .
D: .
CDR3: CASSLEGQQYF
DNA: TGTGCCAGCAGCTTGGAGGGTCAGCAGTACTTC

V: TRBV4-1
J: TRBJ1-2
size: .
D: TRBD1
CDR3: CASSQPRQGVYGYTF
DNA: TGCGCCAGCAGCCAACCTCGACAGGGTGTATATGGCTACACCTTC

V: TRBV2
J: TRBJ1-6
size: .
D: .
CDR3: CASSATGYNSPLHF
DNA: TGTGCCAGCAGCGCAACAGGATACAATTCACCCCTCCACTTT

V: TRBV12-3/TRBV12-4
J: TRBJ1-2
size: .
D: .
CDR3: CASSFPGLGGYTF
DNA: TGTGCCAGCAGTTTCCCCGGTCTCGGAGGCTACACCTTC

V: TRBV2
J: TRBJ1-2
size: .
D: .
CDR3: CASSAGPQAYGYTF
DNA: TGTGCCAGCAGCGCCGGGCCCCAGGCATATGGCTACACCTTC

V: TRBV20-1
J: TRBJ2-4
size: .
D: .
CDR3: CSARGMQNIQYF
DNA: TGCAGTGCTAGGGGTATGCAAAACATTCAGTACTTC

V: TRBV15
J: TRBJ1-5
size: .
D: .
CDR3: CATSPTRGSNQPQHF
DNA: TGTGCCACCAGCCCCACCCGGGGAAGCAATCAGCCCCAGCATTTT

V: TRBV11-1
J: TRBJ1-1
size: .
D: .
CDR3: CASSFVKHRNTEAFF
DNA: TGTGCCAGCAGCTTCGTTAAACACAGGAACACTGAAGCTTTCTTT

V: TRBV5-4
J: TRBJ2-7
size: .
D: TRBD1
CDR3: CASHRDRDDEQYF
DNA: TGTGCCAGCCACCGGGACAGGGATGACGAGCAGTACTTC

V: TRBV20-1
J: TRBJ2-3
size: once
D: TRBD2
CDR3: CSAWTSGYTDTQYF
DNA: TGCAGTGCATGGACTAGCGGCTACACAGATACGCAGTATTTT

V: TRBV29-1
J: TRBJ1-2
size: .
D: TRBD1
CDR3: CSVEGGQSYGYTF
DNA: TGCAGCGTTGAAGGGGGACAGAGCTATGGCTACACCTTC

V: TRBV7-2
J: TRBJ2-1
size: .
D: TRBD1
CDR3: CASSLNGQAYNEQFF
DNA: TGTGCCAGCAGCTTAAATGGACAGGCCTACAATGAGCAGTTCTTC

V: TRBV4-1
J: TRBJ1-4
size: .
D: .
CDR3: CASSHGRVSNEKLFF
DNA: TGCGCCAGCAGCCATGGCAGGGTATCTAATGAAAAACTGTTTTTT

V: TRBV30
J: TRBJ2-1
size: .
D: TRBD2
CDR3: CAWTTSGAGREQFF
DNA: TGTGCCTGGACGACTAGCGGAGCCGGCAGGGAGCAGTTCTTC

V: TRBV20-1
J: TRBJ2-3
size: .
D: .
CDR3: CSASRGDYTDTQYF
DNA: TGCAGTGCTAGTCGCGGAGACTACACAGATACGCAGTATTTT

V: TRBV7-2
J: TRBJ1-6
size: .
D: .
CDR3: CASSLGQGNGSPLHF
DNA: TGTGCCAGCAGCTTAGGTCAGGGAAACGGATCACCCCTCCACTTT

V: TRBV6-5
J: TRBJ2-7
size: few
D: .
CDR3: CASSGTSYEQYF
DNA: TGTGCCAGCTCAGGTACATCCTACGAGCAGTACTTC

V: TRBV27
J: TRBJ1-1
size: .
D: .
CDR3: CASSLQGGRRNTEAFF
DNA: TGTGCCAGCAGTTTACAGGGTGGGCGAAGGAACACTGAAGCTTTCTTT

V: TRBV29-1
J: TRBJ2-7
size: .
D: .
CDR3: CSTQDSNYEQYF
DNA: TGCAGCACCCAAGACAGCAACTACGAGCAGTACTTC

V: TRBV7-2
J: TRBJ2-1
size: .
D: TRBD1
CDR3: CASSWGQGSYNEQFF
DNA: TGTGCCAGCAGCTGGGGACAGGGGTCCTACAATGAGCAGTTCTTC

V: TRBV19
J: TRBJ1-5
size: .
D: TRBD1
CDR3: CASSWDRTAWPQHF
DNA: TGTGCCAGTAGTTGGGACAGGACGGCATGGCCCCAGCATTTT

V: TRBV20-1
J: TRBJ2-5
size: .
D: .
CDR3: CSASPRWRSHQETQYF
DNA: TGCAGTGCTTCCCCTCGTTGGCGGAGCCACCAAGAGACCCAGTACTTC

V: TRBV30
J: TRBJ1-1
size: once
D: .
CDR3: CAWSMRFGELGAFF
DNA: TGTGCCTGGAGTATGCGGTTTGGGGAATTGGGAGCTTTCTTT

V: TRBV3-1
J: TRBJ2-5
size: .
D: .
CDR3: CASSQGPSEETQYF
DNA: TGTGCCAGCAGCCAAGGTCCTAGCGAAGAGACCCAGTACTTC

V: TRBV6-6
J: TRBJ2-5
size: .
D: .
CDR3: CASSYSQGLFPGTQYF
DNA: TGTGCCAGCAGTTACTCGCAGGGGCTGTTCCCAGGGACCCAGTACTTC

V: TRBV12-3/TRBV12-4
J: TRBJ2-1
size: .
D: .
CDR3: CASRATGYNEQFF
DNA: TGTGCCAGCAGGGCTACGGGTTACAATGAGCAGTTCTTC